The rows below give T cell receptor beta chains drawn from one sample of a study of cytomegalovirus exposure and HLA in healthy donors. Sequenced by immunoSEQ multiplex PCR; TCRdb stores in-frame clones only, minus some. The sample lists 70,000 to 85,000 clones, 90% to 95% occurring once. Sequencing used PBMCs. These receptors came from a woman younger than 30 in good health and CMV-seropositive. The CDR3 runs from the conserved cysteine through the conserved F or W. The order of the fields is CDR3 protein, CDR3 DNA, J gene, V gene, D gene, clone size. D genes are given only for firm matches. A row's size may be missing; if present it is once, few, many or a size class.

CDR3aa: CASSLGSNNEQFF
CDR3nt: TGCGCCAGCAGCTTGGGAAGTAACAATGAACAGTTCTTC
j_gene: TRBJ2-1
v_gene: TRBV5-1
d_gene: -
abundance: -

CDR3aa: CASSLGWGGRAYGYTF
CDR3nt: TGTGCCAGCAGCTTAGGATGGGGCGGCCGCGCATATGGCTACACCTTC
j_gene: TRBJ1-2
v_gene: TRBV11-2
d_gene: -
abundance: -

CDR3aa: CASSLIPRTGNQPQHF
CDR3nt: TGTGCCAGCTCACTTATTCCAAGGACAGGCAATCAGCCCCAGCATTTT
j_gene: TRBJ1-5
v_gene: TRBV18
d_gene: -
abundance: -

CDR3aa: CASSRDRVGGYTF
CDR3nt: TGTGCCAGCAGCCGGGACAGGGTGGGAGGCTACACCTTC
j_gene: TRBJ1-2
v_gene: TRBV6-6
d_gene: TRBD1
abundance: -

CDR3aa: CASSEWQASNQPQHF
CDR3nt: TGTGCCAGCAGTGAATGGCAGGCCTCCAATCAGCCCCAGCATTTT
j_gene: TRBJ1-5
v_gene: TRBV6-1
d_gene: -
abundance: -

CDR3aa: CASSVGDRSYEQYF
CDR3nt: TGTGCCAGCAGCGTAGGGGACAGAAGTTACGAGCAGTACTTC
j_gene: TRBJ2-7
v_gene: TRBV9
d_gene: TRBD1
abundance: -

CDR3aa: CASSLGGGTFPGELFF
CDR3nt: TGTGCCAGCAGCTTAGGGGGAGGGACCTTCCCCGGGGAGCTGTTTTTT
j_gene: TRBJ2-2
v_gene: TRBV7-9
d_gene: TRBD2
abundance: -

CDR3aa: CASSLTVTYEQYF
CDR3nt: TGCGCCAGCAGCTTGACCGTTACATACGAGCAGTACTTC
j_gene: TRBJ2-7
v_gene: TRBV5-1
d_gene: -
abundance: -

CDR3aa: CAIGQGRHETQYF
CDR3nt: TGTGCCATTGGACAGGGTAGGCACGAGACCCAGTACTTC
j_gene: TRBJ2-5
v_gene: TRBV9
d_gene: TRBD1
abundance: -

CDR3aa: CTSSQGVQAYNEQFF
CDR3nt: TGCACCAGCAGCCAAGGGGTACAGGCCTACAATGAGCAGTTCTTC
j_gene: TRBJ2-1
v_gene: TRBV1
d_gene: -
abundance: -

CDR3aa: CASSTYQGNGELFF
CDR3nt: TGTGCCAGTAGTACTTACCAGGGGAACGGGGAGCTGTTTTTT
j_gene: TRBJ2-2
v_gene: TRBV19
d_gene: -
abundance: -

CDR3aa: CASSPEVTGTNTGELFF
CDR3nt: TGCGCCAGCAGCCCGGAGGTTACCGGGACGAACACCGGGGAGCTGTTTTTT
j_gene: TRBJ2-2
v_gene: TRBV5-1
d_gene: -
abundance: -

CDR3aa: CASSPGRIDEKLFF
CDR3nt: TGTGCCAGCAGCCCAGGGAGGATTGATGAAAAACTGTTTTTT
j_gene: TRBJ1-4
v_gene: TRBV7-9
d_gene: -
abundance: -

CDR3aa: CASSRGPTYEQYF
CDR3nt: TGTGCCAGCAGCCGTGGGCCCACCTACGAGCAGTACTTC
j_gene: TRBJ2-7
v_gene: TRBV7-9
d_gene: -
abundance: -

CDR3aa: CASSQEQAANYGYTF
CDR3nt: TGCGCCAGCAGCCAAGAACAGGCAGCTAACTATGGCTACACCTTC
j_gene: TRBJ1-2
v_gene: TRBV4-3
d_gene: -
abundance: -

CDR3aa: CASSSRTSGGINEQFF
CDR3nt: TGTGCCAGCAGCTCCCGGACTAGCGGGGGGATAAATGAGCAGTTCTTC
j_gene: TRBJ2-1
v_gene: TRBV7-2
d_gene: TRBD2
abundance: -

CDR3aa: CASSPDRVYEQYF
CDR3nt: TGTGCCAGCAGCCCCGACAGGGTGTACGAGCAGTACTTC
j_gene: TRBJ2-7
v_gene: TRBV7-2
d_gene: TRBD1
abundance: few

CDR3aa: CASSQGPEGDTEAFF
CDR3nt: TGCGCCAGCAGCCAAGGTCCTGAGGGGGACACTGAAGCTTTCTTT
j_gene: TRBJ1-1
v_gene: TRBV4-1
d_gene: -
abundance: -

CDR3aa: CASSPRGSAGYTF
CDR3nt: TGTGCCAGCAGCCCGCGCGGCAGCGCTGGCTACACCTTC
j_gene: TRBJ1-2
v_gene: TRBV5-6
d_gene: -
abundance: -

CDR3aa: CASSDGQGAGELFF
CDR3nt: TGTGCCAGCAGCGACGGACAGGGGGCCGGGGAGCTGTTTTTT
j_gene: TRBJ2-2
v_gene: TRBV9
d_gene: TRBD1
abundance: -

CDR3aa: CASSSGGQGMDEQYF
CDR3nt: TGTGCCAGCAGCTCCGGCGGACAGGGAATGGACGAGCAGTACTTC
j_gene: TRBJ2-7
v_gene: TRBV6-5
d_gene: TRBD1
abundance: -

CDR3aa: CAISGGRTRAEQYF
CDR3nt: TGTGCCATCTCGGGGGGCCGTACTAGGGCCGAGCAGTACTTC
j_gene: TRBJ2-7
v_gene: TRBV10-3
d_gene: -
abundance: once

CDR3aa: CASSSMGLTGGSPLHF
CDR3nt: TGTGCCAGCAGCTCAATGGGACTCACAGGGGGATCACCCCTCCACTTT
j_gene: TRBJ1-6
v_gene: TRBV5-4
d_gene: TRBD1
abundance: -

CDR3aa: CASSVGSGRFNEQFF
CDR3nt: TGTGCCAGCAGCGTCGGGAGCGGGAGATTCAATGAGCAGTTCTTC
j_gene: TRBJ2-1
v_gene: TRBV7-3
d_gene: TRBD2
abundance: -

CDR3aa: CASGLVRDRGQSYNEQFF
CDR3nt: TGTGCTAGTGGTTTGGTACGGGACAGGGGGCAATCCTACAATGAGCAGTTCTTC
j_gene: TRBJ2-1
v_gene: TRBV12-5
d_gene: TRBD1
abundance: -

CDR3aa: CASSPRGGNEQFF
CDR3nt: TGTGCCAGCAGCCCGAGAGGAGGCAATGAGCAGTTCTTC
j_gene: TRBJ2-1
v_gene: TRBV7-8
d_gene: -
abundance: -

CDR3aa: CASTTGTQETQYF
CDR3nt: TGTGCCAGCACCACAGGAACTCAAGAGACCCAGTACTTC
j_gene: TRBJ2-5
v_gene: TRBV6-6
d_gene: -
abundance: -

CDR3aa: CASSATGAGGRDEQFF
CDR3nt: TGTGCCAGCAGCGCAACGGGAGCGGGAGGACGCGATGAGCAGTTCTTC
j_gene: TRBJ2-1
v_gene: TRBV2
d_gene: TRBD2
abundance: -

CDR3aa: CASSPHAGLAKSSYNEQFF
CDR3nt: TGCGCCAGCAGCCCCCACGCGGGACTAGCGAAATCCTCCTACAATGAGCAGTTCTTC
j_gene: TRBJ2-1
v_gene: TRBV4-1
d_gene: TRBD2
abundance: -

CDR3aa: CASSIEGQTRGAGYTF
CDR3nt: TGTGCCAGTAGTATAGAGGGACAGACCCGCGGGGCTGGCTACACCTTC
j_gene: TRBJ1-2
v_gene: TRBV19
d_gene: TRBD1
abundance: -

CDR3aa: CASTPGTGVHEQYF
CDR3nt: TGTGCCAGCACCCCCGGGACAGGGGTCCACGAGCAGTACTTC
j_gene: TRBJ2-7
v_gene: TRBV6-5
d_gene: TRBD1
abundance: -

CDR3aa: CASSISGTTYEQYF
CDR3nt: TGCGCCAGCAGCATTAGCGGGACCACCTACGAGCAGTACTTC
j_gene: TRBJ2-7
v_gene: TRBV5-1
d_gene: TRBD2
abundance: -

CDR3aa: CSVEESGTGTGELFF
CDR3nt: TGCAGCGTTGAGGAGTCAGGGACAGGAACCGGGGAGCTGTTTTTT
j_gene: TRBJ2-2
v_gene: TRBV29-1
d_gene: TRBD1
abundance: -

CDR3aa: CASSYSGGAMNTEAFF
CDR3nt: TGTGCCAGCAGTTATAGTGGTGGGGCCATGAACACTGAAGCTTTCTTT
j_gene: TRBJ1-1
v_gene: TRBV6-5
d_gene: -
abundance: -

CDR3aa: CAWRRDRASGGYTF
CDR3nt: TGTGCCTGGAGGAGGGACAGGGCTAGTGGTGGCTACACCTTC
j_gene: TRBJ1-2
v_gene: TRBV30
d_gene: TRBD1
abundance: -

CDR3aa: CASSRWTSVDTGELFF
CDR3nt: TGTGCCAGCAGCCGTTGGACTAGCGTTGACACCGGGGAGCTGTTTTTT
j_gene: TRBJ2-2
v_gene: TRBV7-2
d_gene: TRBD2
abundance: -

CDR3aa: CASSYGQSTGELFF
CDR3nt: TGTGCCAGCAGCTACGGACAGAGCACCGGGGAGCTGTTTTTT
j_gene: TRBJ2-2
v_gene: TRBV7-2
d_gene: -
abundance: -

CDR3aa: CASSPGAEAFF
CDR3nt: TGTGCCAGCAGCCCAGGCGCTGAAGCTTTCTTT
j_gene: TRBJ1-1
v_gene: TRBV6-6
d_gene: -
abundance: -

CDR3aa: CASSQDRDTSGRAYEQYF
CDR3nt: TGTGCCAGCAGCCAAGATCGTGACACTAGCGGGAGGGCCTACGAGCAGTACTTC
j_gene: TRBJ2-7
v_gene: TRBV4-2
d_gene: TRBD2
abundance: once

CDR3aa: CASSPRQGEANYGYTF
CDR3nt: TGTGCCAGCAGCCCCCGACAGGGAGAAGCTAACTATGGCTACACCTTC
j_gene: TRBJ1-2
v_gene: TRBV5-6
d_gene: TRBD1
abundance: -

CDR3aa: CASSSGGLNYGYTF
CDR3nt: TGTGCCAGCAGCTCTGGGGGCCTCAACTATGGCTACACCTTC
j_gene: TRBJ1-2
v_gene: TRBV5-4
d_gene: -
abundance: -

CDR3aa: CASTTRDSEQYF
CDR3nt: TGTGCCAGCACCACCCGAGACAGTGAGCAGTACTTC
j_gene: TRBJ2-7
v_gene: TRBV28
d_gene: -
abundance: -

CDR3aa: CASSPPLVF
CDR3nt: TGTGCCAGCAGCCCCCCACTAGTTTTT
j_gene: TRBJ2-3
v_gene: TRBV3-1/TRBV3-2
d_gene: -
abundance: -

CDR3aa: CASSLGGTGVQYF
CDR3nt: TGTGCCAGCAGCTTGGGCGGGACAGGGGTTCAGTACTTC
j_gene: TRBJ2-7
v_gene: TRBV7-8
d_gene: TRBD1
abundance: -